A single sample is the source of the 15 T cell receptor beta chains below, sequenced in a study of cytomegalovirus exposure and HLA in healthy donors (dated by TCRdb to 2016 to 2017). Library construction relied on the immunoSEQ multiplex PCR assay. TCRdb provides this immuneACCESS table in a form limited to in-frame rearrangements. Some clones are lacking; in checked studies, under half of them reflect an unresolved V gene, and why the rest are absent is not known. The sample table contains 150,000 or so clones; only one count was recorded for roughly 90% of them. About a fifth of the sample lies in the top ten. The sequenced sample consisted of PBMCs. The receptors come from a man younger than 35 in good health and CMV-seropositive.

J is TRBJ2-4 and V is TRBV5-1; 15 bases fit TRBD2. The germline CDR1 and CDR2 sequences are SGHRS and YFSETQ. J gave up 3 bases and V 4 bases, and 5 bases lay outside the gene matches. The CDR3 totals 17 residues. CDR3 residues: CASSPGLAGGVKNIQYF. CDR3 in DNA: TGCGCCAGCAGCCCCGGACTAGCGGGAGGGGTCAAAAACATTCAGTACTTC.

A few counts support this clone. This rearrangement joins TRBV23-1 to TRBJ1-1; D is unresolved. TRBV23-1 is given ORF status, its function remaining uncertain. This CDR3 is 13 amino acids long. Trimming stripped 2 bases from V and 5 bases from J, with 9 bases between. As DNA, the CDR3 is TGCGCCAGCAGTCAAATTGGGGAGACTGAAGCTTTCTTT. This encodes CASSQIGETEAFF.

This CDR3 reads CASSWRTSVSYNEQFF. CDR3 nucleotides: TGTGCCAGCAGCTGGCGGACTAGCGTTTCCTACAATGAGCAGTTCTTC. This chain uses TRBV27 with TRBJ2-1; TRBD2 matches at 9 bases. J lost 1 base, V lost 6 bases, and 7 bases had no gene match. Germline V gene data show CDR1 as MNHEY and CDR2 as SMNVEV (reference sequence). This CDR3 has 16 residues.

The CDR3 here is CASSAGRSGNTIYF. CDR3 in DNA: TGCGCCAGCAGTGCTGGCCGCTCTGGAAACACCATATATTTT. V usage is TRBV4-1 and J usage is TRBJ1-3; D remains ambiguous. This CDR3 is built from 14 residues. Germline V gene data show CDR1 as MGHRA and CDR2 as YSYEKL. The germline V and J ends were trimmed by 6 bases and 0 bases, with 9 bases remaining between them.

The chain combines TRBV19 with TRBJ1-1, with TRBD1 identical over 9 bases. The CDR3 length is 14 residues. V shed 3 bases, J shed 5 bases, and the junction held 4 bases outside the gene matches. Germline V CDR1 and CDR2: LNHDA, SQIVND (reference sequence). The CDR3 nucleotides read TGTGCCAGTAGTATGGGGACAGGGTTTACTGAAGCTTTCTTT. Its protein product is CASSMGTGFTEAFF.

This chain connects TRBV30 to TRBJ2-7; 10 nucleotides agree with TRBD2. The CDR3 totals 15 residues. V dropped 0 bases and J dropped 4; count of bases not matched to a gene: 6. CDR1 and CDR2 from the germline V gene are GTSNPN and SVGIG (reference sequence). The CDR3 region has the DNA TGTGCCTGGAGTGTCGGTCTAGCGGGAGAATACGAGCAGTACTTC. It translates to CAWSVGLAGEYEQYF.

The V and J genes are TRBV15 and TRBJ2-7, with TRBD2 identical over 13 bases. This CDR3 has 16 amino acids. With 5 bases clipped from V and 4 bases from J, the junction kept 8 bases outside the gene matches. Looked up from germline, CDR1 is LNHNV and CDR2 is YYDKDF (reference sequence). The CDR3, as DNA: TGTGCCACCAGCCGCGGGACTAGCGGGAAATCTTACGAGCAGTACTTC. It is translated as CATSRGTSGKSYEQYF.

The chain is built from TRBV4-3 and TRBJ2-7, with 8 positions matching TRBD2. Germline lookup yields CDR1 LGHNA and CDR2 YSLEER. The V gene end was trimmed by 3 bases and the J gene end by 6 bases; junction bases not matched to a gene: 7. The CDR3 extends over 14 amino acids. For the CDR3, the DNA is TGCGCCAGCAGCCAGGGGGCCGCGGGGGGCGAGCAGTACTTC. Its translation: CASSQGAAGGEQYF.

The J gene is TRBJ1-5, the V gene TRBV19; D possibly corresponds to TRBD1 (6 bases). In germline, CDR1 is LNHDA, CDR2 SQIVND (reference sequence). The germline V and J ends were trimmed by 1 base and 1 base, with 20 bases remaining between them. This CDR3 is 19 amino acids long. CDR3 DNA: TGTGCCAGTAGTATAGGCTCGGCACAGGCCGACAGGAGCAATCAGCCCCAGCATTTT. Its protein is CASSIGSAQADRSNQPQHF. Complete variable domain (other parts from reference TRBV19 and TRBJ1-5): DGGITQSPKYLFRKEGQNVTLSCEQNLNHDAMYWYRQDPGQGLRLIYYSQIVNDFQKGDIAEGYSVSREKKESFPLTVTSAQKNPTAFYLCASSIGSAQADRSNQPQHFGDGTRLSIL.

This clone appeared once. The rearrangement links TRBV5-4 to TRBJ2-5, with a tentative D call TRBD2 (5 bases). Per the germline V gene, CDR1 is SGHNT and CDR2 is YYREEE (reference sequence). The CDR3 consists of 13 residues. Deletions cut 0 bases from V and 4 bases from J, with 7 bases between. The CDR3: CASSLDRGETQYF. In DNA form, the CDR3 reads TGTGCCAGCAGCTTGGATCGGGGAGAGACCCAGTACTTC.

This chain uses TRBV10-3 with TRBJ1-2; D gene unclear. The V end was cut by 6 bases, the J end by 1 base, with 12 bases between. Per germline, CDR1 ENHRY and CDR2 SYGVKD. This CDR3 spans 14 amino acids. The CDR3, as DNA: TGTGCCATCAGAGGACTACAGCATAACTATGGCTACACCTTC. Translating gives CAIRGLQHNYGYTF.

The CDR3 DNA is TGTGCCTGGAGTGGCGGAAGAGCCTATGGCTACACCTTC. Translated: CAWSGGRAYGYTF. The chain has TRBV30 and TRBJ1-2; D remains ambiguous. CDR1 and CDR2 from the germline V gene are GTSNPN and SVGIG (reference sequence). Deletions cut 1 base from V and 4 bases from J, with 10 bases between. The CDR3 has 13 residues.

The chain uses TRBV13 and TRBJ1-1; no definite D call. V was pared by 4 bases and J by 2 bases, with 8 bases between. This CDR3 has 13 amino acids. In germline, CDR1 is PRHDT, CDR2 FYEKMQ (reference sequence). The CDR3 region is CASSSRLNTEAFF. CDR3 DNA: TGTGCCAGCAGCTCACGACTAAACACTGAAGCTTTCTTT.

This sequence joins TRBV4-1 and TRBJ2-1; 7 bases match TRBD2. From germline, CDR1 is MGHRA and CDR2 YSYEKL. The trim removed 0 bases at V and 4 bases at J, leaving 6 bases unmatched. The CDR3 spans 16 residues. Here the CDR3 reads CASSQDETSLYNEQFF. The CDR3 coding sequence is TGCGCCAGCAGCCAAGACGAGACTAGCCTTTACAATGAGCAGTTCTTC.

The CDR3 nucleotides read TGCGCCAGCAGCCACACAACCGGGACTAGTTCCACAGATACGCAGTATTTT. Its translation is CASSHTTGTSSTDTQYF. The J gene is TRBJ2-3, the V gene TRBV4-1; 8 bases are a match to TRBD2. CDR1 and CDR2 (germline): MGHRA, YSYEKL. V shed 3 bases, J shed 2 bases, and the junction held 10 bases outside the gene matches. This CDR3 has 17 amino acids.